This T cell receptor beta chain was identified in a study of CD8 T cells in Susac syndrome. After extraction with the RNeasy kit, roughly 0.45 to 1 ug of the RNA was reverse transcribed using random hexamers. The amplification used immunoSEQ multiplex PCR on TCR beta CDR3; it spanned 54 Vbeta and 13 Jbeta. TCRdb itself ran the immunoSEQ multiplex PCR reads through MiXCR, one entry per CDR3 protein. The data hold roughly 120,000 distinct CDR3 sequences, with 90% to 95% observed a single time. The length of the CDR3 is 14 residues. Germline V gene data show CDR1 as MNHEY and CDR2 as SMNVEV (reference sequence). Trimming shortened V by 3 bases and J by 4 bases, and 9 bases separated the two germline ends.

The material sequenced was CD8+ T cells from PBMCs. This TCR came from a human donor with multiple sclerosis. The chain uses TRBV27 and TRBJ1-4; TRBD1 might be the D (5 bases). The CDR3 region is CASSFGGSNEKLFF. Here the CDR3 DNA reads TGTGCCAGCAGTTTCGGGGGTAGTAATGAAAAACTGTTTTTT.